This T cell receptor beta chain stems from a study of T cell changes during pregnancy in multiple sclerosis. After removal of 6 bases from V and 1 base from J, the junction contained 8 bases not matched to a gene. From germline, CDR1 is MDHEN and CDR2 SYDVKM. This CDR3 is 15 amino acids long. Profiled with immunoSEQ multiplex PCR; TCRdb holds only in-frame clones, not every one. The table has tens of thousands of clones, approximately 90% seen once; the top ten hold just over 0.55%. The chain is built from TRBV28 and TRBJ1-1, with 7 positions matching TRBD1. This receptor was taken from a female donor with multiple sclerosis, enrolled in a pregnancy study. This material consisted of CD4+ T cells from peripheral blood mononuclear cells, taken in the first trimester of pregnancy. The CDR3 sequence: CASSFQDRWNTEAFF. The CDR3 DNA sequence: TGTGCCAGCAGCTTCCAGGACAGGTGGAACACTGAAGCTTTCTTT.